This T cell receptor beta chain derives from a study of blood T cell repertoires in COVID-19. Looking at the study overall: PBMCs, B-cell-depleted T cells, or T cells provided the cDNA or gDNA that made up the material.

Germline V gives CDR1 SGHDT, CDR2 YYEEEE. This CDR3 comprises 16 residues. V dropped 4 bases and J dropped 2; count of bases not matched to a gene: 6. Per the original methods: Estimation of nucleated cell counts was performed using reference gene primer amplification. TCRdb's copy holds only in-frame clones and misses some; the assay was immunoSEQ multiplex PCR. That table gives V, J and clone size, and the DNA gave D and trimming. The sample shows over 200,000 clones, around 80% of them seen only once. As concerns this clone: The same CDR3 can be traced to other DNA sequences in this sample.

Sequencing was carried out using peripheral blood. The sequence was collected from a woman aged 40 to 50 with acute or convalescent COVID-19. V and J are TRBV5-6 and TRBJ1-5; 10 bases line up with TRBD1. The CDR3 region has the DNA TGTGCCAGCAGCCCAAGACAGGGGGCAGGCAATCAGCCCCAGCATTTT. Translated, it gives CASSPRQGAGNQPQHF.